This TCR beta chain was found in a study of response to subunit inactivated influenza vaccine. TCRdb passed the RT-PCR reads through MiXCR, listing each CDR3 protein once. Among 450,000 to 500,000 distinct CDR3 sequences, approximately 11% were seen once, and the ten largest hold 12%. Germline CDR1 is MNHEY and CDR2 is SVGAGI. The CDR3 is made up of 14 amino acids. V lost 4 bases and J lost 6; bases outside the gene matches: 6. The TCR was taken from a man aged 50-59 years who received an inactivated influenza vaccine. V gene TRBV6-5 combines with J gene TRBJ1-2; 9 bases are a match to TRBD1. The sequenced sample was PBMCs from blood, obtained more than 35 days after vaccination. The chain's CDR3 is CASSLTGGADGYTF. The CDR3 nucleotides read TGTGCCAGCAGTTTAACAGGGGGCGCCGATGGCTACACCTTC.